Listed below are T cell receptor beta chains from one sample, sequenced in a study of CD8 T cells in ankylosing spondylitis. TCRdb re-analysed the 5' RACE reads in MiXCR, keeping a single row per CDR3 protein. Among around 250,000 distinct CDR3 sequences, about 10% were seen once, and the ten largest hold 6% to 8.5%. Sequenced sample: blood, either unsorted or a sorted T cell fraction (not recorded which). Receptor source: a male donor with ankylosing spondylitis or in good health (not recorded which). The CDR3 runs from the conserved cysteine through the conserved F or W. D genes are given only for firm matches. Expanded clones get a size class; other rows say once, few or many, or leave the size out.

>-|-|TRBJ1-5|TRBV29-1
TGCAGCGTTGAACAGGGAGCCAATCAGCCCCAGCATTTT
CSVEQGANQPQHF
>-|-|TRBJ2-2|TRBV27
TGTGCCAGCAGTTTAACTCCTGGGTGGGAGCTGTTTTTT
CASSLTPGWELFF
>many|-|TRBJ2-1|TRBV5-1
TGCGCCAGCAGCTTGCAGGGTGGGAATGAGCAGTTCTTC
CASSLQGGNEQFF
>many|TRBD2|TRBJ2-1|TRBV7-8
TGTGCCAGCAGCTTAGCTACCCTAGGACTAGCCCAGACCTACAATGAGCAGTTCTTC
CASSLATLGLAQTYNEQFF
>many|-|TRBJ2-7|TRBV20-1
TGCAGTGCTAGATCTCTCTACGAGCAGTACTTC
CSARSLYEQYF
>many|TRBD1|TRBJ1-6|TRBV5-1
TGCGCCAGCAGCCCTGGACAGGGTAATTCACCCCTCCACTTT
CASSPGQGNSPLHF
>few|TRBD2|TRBJ2-5|TRBV15
TGTGCCACCAGCAGAGTCCGGGATAGCGGGGGACAAGAGACCCAGTACTTC
CATSRVRDSGGQETQYF
>-|TRBD2|TRBJ2-1|TRBV5-4
TGTGCCAGCAGCTTCAGCGGGATCGATGAGCAGTTCTTC
CASSFSGIDEQFF
>many|-|TRBJ2-1|TRBV24-1
TGTGCCACCAGTGACGGACATGAGCAGTTCTTC
CATSDGHEQFF
>many|-|TRBJ2-3|TRBV20-1
TGCAGTGCTAGAGTCTACGGGGAATACACAGATACGCAGTATTTT
CSARVYGEYTDTQYF
>many|-|TRBJ2-7|TRBV12-3/TRBV12-4
TGTGCCAGCAGTTTCCGGGGCTACGAGCAGTACTTC
CASSFRGYEQYF
>many|-|TRBJ2-3|TRBV20-1
TGCAGTGCTAGAGGCGGCAGGGGAAACACAGATACGCAGTATTTT
CSARGGRGNTDTQYF